There are many counts of the clone carrying this TCR beta chain. The antigen remains unidentified. Germline-derived CDR1 and CDR2 are MDHEN and SYDVKM. Losses at the gene ends were 7 bases for V and 6 bases for J; bases not matched to a gene: 15. The CDR3 runs to 16 residues. The source of the sample is a study of post-analysis software for immune sequencing data. Whole-study results and caveats: Those with multiple sclerosis, the patient group, showed significantly lower normalized Chao1 diversity than controls. Included in a set of a handful of TRBV segments more frequent in patients than controls were TRBV5-6, TRBV5-1 and TRBV20-1. F measure clustering grouped samples strongly by preparation batch.

Unique molecular identifiers had been added to the TCR beta cDNA libraries. Input amounts of 1 to 10 million T cells were used. These gave around 500,000 cDNA molecules, so each molecule approximated one T cell. TCRdb re-called the PCR reads with MiXCR, one entry per CDR3 protein. This sample has under 200,000 distinct CDR3 sequences; around 30% occur once, and the top ten carry more than 3%. The source material was blood. The chain links TRBV28 to TRBJ2-1, with 7 bases aligning to TRBD2. This TCR was recovered from a girl between 2 and 17 years old with multiple sclerosis. CDR3 amino acids: CASNSPGLAEANEQFF. The DNA of the CDR3 is TGTGCCAGCAACTCCCCGGGGCTAGCGGAGGCCAATGAGCAGTTCTTC.